What follows is one T cell receptor beta chain and its context. The CDR3 has 14 residues. The ends were cut back, 1 base at V and 1 base at J, with 7 bases in the middle. Germline CDR1 and CDR2: KGHSH and LQKENI. This sample was taken from a study of blood T cell repertoires in COVID-19. Study details: Sources were T cells, B-cell-depleted T cells, or PBMCs; the material itself was cDNA or gDNA.

The authors' processing: For nucleated cells, counts were estimated from reference gene primer amplification. Clones were sequenced by immunoSEQ multiplex PCR, and TCRdb holds only the in-frame ones, with some missing. The D gene and trimming were derived from the DNA, and the V and J assignments and clone size from that table. The data contain some 340,000 clones, more than 90% of them singletons. This clonotype originated in a woman in her 30s who had been exposed to COVID-19. Sequenced input: PBMCs or T cells enriched from blood (not recorded which). V and J are TRBV18 and TRBJ1-1; D is unclear. The CDR3 reads CASSPRAENTEAFF. As DNA, the CDR3 is TGTGCCAGCTCACCACGAGCGGAGAACACTGAAGCTTTCTTT.